Following are 19 T cell receptor beta chains from one sample sequenced in a study of T cell responses to AZD1222 COVID-19 vaccine. The method was immunoSEQ multiplex PCR; TCRdb's version includes in-frame clones alone and lacks a portion of them. The data show tens of thousands of clones, 70% to 90% seen once. Here the sequenced sample was peripheral blood, taken on day 0 of AZD1222 vaccination. These TCRs come from an adult in good health.

This chain links TRBV2 with TRBJ2-3; 9 bases are a match to TRBD1. CDR1 is SNHLY and CDR2 is FYNNEI in the germline V gene. V lost 7 bases and J lost 6; bases outside the gene matches: 8. The CDR3 has 14 amino acids. In DNA form, the CDR3 reads TGTGCCAGCATGTCACAGGGGGCTGGGGATACGCAGTATTTT. Translating it yields CASMSQGAGDTQYF. Variable domain in full (rest from reference TRBV2 and TRBJ2-3): EPEVTQTPSHQVTQMGQEVILRCVPISNHLYFYWYRQILGQKVEFLVSFYNNEISEKSEIFDDQFSVERPDGSNFTLKIRSTKLEDSAMYFCASMSQGAGDTQYFGPGTRLTVL.

The chain has TRBV19 and TRBJ1-2, with 10 bases that match TRBD1. CDR3 length equals 15 residues. V shed 7 bases, J shed 1 base, and the junction held 6 bases outside the gene matches. The germline CDR1 and CDR2 sequences are LNHDA and SQIVND (reference sequence). CDR3 coding DNA: TGTGCCAGTAATGGGGGACAGGGGAATAACTATGGCTACACCTTC. It translates to CASNGGQGNNYGYTF.

The J gene is TRBJ2-1, the V gene TRBV5-1, with D unresolved. Germline V gene sequence: CDR1 SGHRS, CDR2 YFSETQ. V lost 4 bases and J lost 9, with 23 bases in between. The CDR3 contains 16 residues. The CDR3 DNA sequence: TGCGCCAGCAGCCCCTGGGGTGCCAAGCAGGCCGGTGAGCAGTTCTTC. It codes for CASSPWGAKQAGEQFF.

The chain joins TRBV10-3 to TRBJ1-1; 9 bases line up with TRBD1. After removal of 6 bases from V and 7 bases from J, the junction contained 12 bases not matched to a gene. Germline V gene sequence: CDR1 ENHRY, CDR2 SYGVKD. The CDR3 is 15 residues long. Here the CDR3 DNA reads TGTGCCATCAGACACCCGGGACAGGGACAAATTGAAGCTTTCTTT. As protein: CAIRHPGQGQIEAFF.

The sample holds one count of this clone. This chain links TRBV2 with TRBJ1-3; 9 bases align to TRBD1. After removal of 6 bases from V and 4 bases from J, the junction contained 7 bases not matched to a gene. CDR1 and CDR2 (germline): SNHLY, FYNNEI. The CDR3 consists of 15 residues. The CDR3 nucleotides are TGTGCCAGCAGAGGTGGGACAGGGTCCGGAAACACCATATATTTT. Amino acid sequence: CASRGGTGSGNTIYF.

J is TRBJ1-5 and V is TRBV30, with a possible D match to TRBD1 (5 bases). Trimming took off 6 bases at V and 2 bases at J, with 14 bases between the two ends. The CDR3 spans 14 residues. Germline lookup yields CDR1 GTSNPN and CDR2 SVGIG (reference sequence). CDR3 bases: TGTGCCTGTCACCAGGGTGGCGGCAATCAGCCCCAGCATTTT. It encodes CACHQGGGNQPQHF.

The rearrangement joins TRBV5-1 to TRBJ2-1; a possible D gene is TRBD2 (6 bases). V was shortened by 7 bases and J by 8 bases, with 16 bases between the two germline ends. The V gene's germline CDR1 is SGHRS and CDR2 YFSETQ. The CDR3 runs to 13 residues. CDR3 residues: CASQTGTGYEQFF. CDR3 DNA sequence: TGCGCCAGCCAAACCGGGACTGGGTATGAGCAGTTCTTC.

The rearrangement links TRBV3-1 (or the pseudogene TRBV3-2) to TRBJ1-2, with D tentatively TRBD1 (6 bases). V was pared by 7 bases and J by 5 bases, with 26 bases between. Germline loops: CDR1 LGHDT, CDR2 YNNKEL (reference sequence). The CDR3 runs to 17 residues. The CDR3 loop is CASTPQGLGRGGYGYTF. The CDR3 bases are TGTGCCAGCACCCCGCAGGGGCTCGGGCGAGGTGGTTATGGCTACACCTTC.

In regard to this clone: Other DNA sequences in this sample translate to the same CDR3. The chain carries TRBV7-9 and TRBJ2-7; no firm D call. V lost 5 bases, J lost 3 bases, and 5 bases lay in between. This CDR3 region has 11 residues. Germline CDR1 is SEHNR and CDR2 is FQNEAQ (reference sequence). CDR3 protein: CASSPLYEQYF. The CDR3, as DNA: TGTGCCAGCAGCCCACTCTACGAGCAGTACTTC.

The chain recombines TRBV4-3 with TRBJ1-4; a possible D gene is TRBD1 (5 bases). CDR1 and CDR2 (germline): LGHNA, YSLEER. The V and J ends lost 0 bases and 6 bases respectively, with 17 bases between them. The CDR3 length is 17 residues. The CDR3 loop reads CASSQDHGGSADEKLFF. In nucleotides, the CDR3 is TGCGCCAGCAGCCAAGATCATGGGGGGTCAGCGGATGAAAAACTGTTTTTT.

The chain carries TRBV4-1 and TRBJ2-2; 15 nucleotides agree with TRBD2. Per the germline V gene, CDR1 is MGHRA and CDR2 is YSYEKL. The CDR3 has 17 residues. Germline trimming cut 1 base from V and 6 bases from J; bases unmatched to any gene: 3. As DNA, the CDR3 is TGCGCCAGCAGCCAAGTAGGACTAGCGGGGGGGCCCGGGGAGCTGTTTTTT. Its translation: CASSQVGLAGGPGELFF.

The chain links TRBV19 to TRBJ2-1; 10 positions match TRBD1. The CDR3 covers 13 residues. Unmatched junction bases numbered 6, after V lost 10 bases and J lost 6 bases. Germline V gene data show CDR1 as LNHDA and CDR2 as SQIVND (reference sequence). The CDR3 DNA is TGTGCCACCCGGACAGGGGGGTTCAATGAGCAGTTCTTC. This sequence encodes CATRTGGFNEQFF.

This clone was counted a single time. The J gene is TRBJ1-3, the V gene TRBV10-1; 9 bases are shared with TRBD1. Losses at the gene ends were 6 bases for V and 3 bases for J; bases not matched to a gene: 18. The germline V gene has CDR1 WNHNN and CDR2 SYGVQD (reference sequence). CDR3 length equals 19 residues. The CDR3 sequence: CASRSDSLGTGFFGNTIYF. The CDR3 DNA sequence: TGCGCCAGCAGATCCGACAGCTTAGGGACAGGGTTCTTTGGAAACACCATATATTTT.

V is TRBV3-1 (or the pseudogene TRBV3-2) and J is TRBJ2-7; TRBD2 is a possible D gene (5 bases). The germline V and J ends were trimmed by 4 bases and 9 bases, with 10 bases remaining between them. From germline, CDR1 is LGHDT and CDR2 YNNKEL (reference sequence). The CDR3 contains 11 residues. The CDR3 sequence is CASSPWTVQYF. DNA of the CDR3: TGTGCCAGCAGCCCATGGACTGTGCAGTACTTC.

The V gene is TRBV27, the J gene TRBJ1-2; 7 nucleotides align to TRBD1. This CDR3 is 14 amino acids long. The germline V gene has CDR1 MNHEY and CDR2 SMNVEV (reference sequence). V trimming: 8 bases; J trimming: 0 bases; junction bases outside the gene matches: 6. CDR3 amino acids: CASSPTGSNYGYTF. The CDR3 DNA follows: TGTGCCAGCTCCCCGACAGGGTCTAACTATGGCTACACCTTC.

V is TRBV2 and J is TRBJ1-1, with D tentatively TRBD1 (5 bases). The CDR3 consists of 12 residues. V lost 3 bases and J lost 4, with 6 bases in between. Germline CDR1 reads SNHLY; CDR2 reads FYNNEI. The CDR3 DNA follows: TGTGCCAGCAGTGAGGGGCCCACTGAAGCTTTCTTT. Amino acid sequence: CASSEGPTEAFF.

The chain carries TRBV2 and TRBJ2-3; 9 positions match TRBD2. The CDR3 totals 16 residues. V shed 3 bases and J 3 bases; nucleotides not matched to a gene: 7. Germline V CDR1 and CDR2: SNHLY, FYNNEI. The CDR3 coding sequence is TGTGCCAGCAGTGATCGAGCTAGCGGGGTGACAGATACGCAGTATTTT. It is translated as CASSDRASGVTDTQYF.

This chain joins TRBV5-8 and TRBJ1-2; D ambiguous. V was cut by 0 bases and J by 1 base, with 10 bases left in between. This CDR3 is built from 15 residues. The germline gives CDR1 SGHTS, CDR2 YDEGEE. This CDR3 reads CASSLDVSLNYGYTF. The CDR3 nucleotides are TGTGCCAGCAGCTTGGATGTCTCACTTAACTATGGCTACACCTTC.

V gene TRBV28 combines with J gene TRBJ1-5; no clear D. CDR1 is MDHEN, CDR2 SYDVKM, per germline. Deletions cut 3 bases from V and 7 bases from J, with 13 bases between. This CDR3 is built from 14 residues. The CDR3 DNA is TGTGCCAGCAGTTTGTATCTGGCGGACCAGCCCCAGCATTTT. This sequence encodes CASSLYLADQPQHF.